This T cell receptor beta chain was sequenced during a study of blood T cell repertoires in COVID-19. For the study at large: Samples of COVID-19 (acute and convalescent) were obtained from the United States, Italy and Spain. Sources were T cells, B-cell-depleted T cells, or PBMCs; the material itself was cDNA or gDNA.

In the authors' workflow: Counts of nucleated cells, estimated from reference gene primer amplification, were obtained. The method was immunoSEQ multiplex PCR; TCRdb's version includes in-frame clones alone and lacks a portion of them. Clone size and V and J calls were adopted from that table, with D and trimming inferred from the DNA. The repertoire has approximately 140,000 clones, 87% of them found once; the top ten carry around 4.6%. The sample consisted of peripheral blood. This sequence originates from a woman between 55 and 75 years old with active or convalescent COVID-19.

DNA for the CDR3: TGTGCCAGCAGCAAAGATTCAGGGGCGGACGAAGCACCCCTGCCATACGAGCAGTACTTC. It specifies CASSKDSGADEAPLPYEQYF. This chain connects TRBV21-1 to TRBJ2-7; the table assigns TRBD1, which was not confirmed against the DNA. TRBV21-1 is labeled a pseudogene. The CDR3 covers 20 residues.